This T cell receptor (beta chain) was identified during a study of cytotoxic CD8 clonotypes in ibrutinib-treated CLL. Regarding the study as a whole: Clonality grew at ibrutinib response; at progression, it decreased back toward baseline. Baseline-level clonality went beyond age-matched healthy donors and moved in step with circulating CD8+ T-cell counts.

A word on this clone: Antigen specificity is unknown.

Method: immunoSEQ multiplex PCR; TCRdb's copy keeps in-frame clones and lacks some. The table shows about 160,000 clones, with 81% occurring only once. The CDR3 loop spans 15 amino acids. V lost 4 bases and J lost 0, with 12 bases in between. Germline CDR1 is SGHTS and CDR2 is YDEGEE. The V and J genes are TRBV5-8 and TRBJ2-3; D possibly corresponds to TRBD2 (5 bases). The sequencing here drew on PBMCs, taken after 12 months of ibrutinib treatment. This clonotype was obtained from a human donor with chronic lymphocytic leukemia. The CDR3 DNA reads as TGTGCCAGCAGCCGAGGGCGGTTTAGCACAGATACGCAGTATTTT. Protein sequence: CASSRGRFSTDTQYF.